The 10 T cell receptor beta chains below were found in one sample sequenced in a study of T cell repertoires in cytomegalovirus infection. TCRdb used MiXCR to reprocess the reads, holding one entry per CDR3 protein. The table has hundreds of thousands of distinct CDR3 sequences, approximately 10% seen once. The sample was PBMCs. The receptors stem from a human donor in good health (CMV status not recorded). Some clones in this sample may be carry-over from other donors' samples.

Ten or more counts support this clonotype. V usage is TRBV7-3 and J usage is TRBJ2-1; 8 positions match TRBD2. The CDR3 consists of 16 residues. V shed 3 bases and J 8 bases; nucleotides not matched to a gene: 12. Germline V gene data show CDR1 as SGHTA and CDR2 as FQGTGA. CDR3 region: CASSLSHGRAGDEQFF. In DNA, the CDR3 is TGTGCCAGCAGCTTGAGTCACGGGAGGGCCGGTGATGAGCAGTTCTTC. The variable domain in full, completed from reference TRBV7-3 and TRBJ2-1, reads GAGVSQTPSNKVTEKGKYVELRCDPISGHTALYWYRQSLGQGPEFLIYFQGTGAADDSGLPNDRFFAVRPEGSVSTLKIQRTERGDSAVYLCASSLSHGRAGDEQFFGPGTRLTVL.

This clonotype has just a few counts. This chain's CDR3 is CASSPYGTEAFF. The CDR3 DNA follows: TGTGCCAGCTCTCCTTACGGCACTGAAGCTTTCTTT. This sequence joins TRBV18 and TRBJ1-1; D is unclear. Per the germline V gene, CDR1 is KGHSH and CDR2 is LQKENI. V was cut by 6 bases and J by 4 bases, with 9 bases left in between. The CDR3 runs to 12 residues.

This clonotype was seen a few times. The chain employs TRBV15 and TRBJ2-2, with 9 bases fitting TRBD2. After removal of 0 bases from V and 6 bases from J, the junction contained 8 bases not matched to a gene. Germline CDR1 reads LNHNV; CDR2 reads YYDKDF (reference sequence). The CDR3 consists of 17 residues. The CDR3 sequence is CATSRDRLAGVSGELFF. DNA for the CDR3: TGTGCCACCAGCAGAGATCGGTTAGCGGGAGTTTCCGGGGAGCTGTTTTTT. Full variable domain (outside the CDR3, taken from reference TRBV15 and TRBJ2-2): DAMVIQNPRYQVTQFGKPVTLSCSQTLNHNVMYWYQQKSSQAPKLLFHYYDKDFNNEADTPDNFQSRRPNTSFCFLDIRSPGLGDTAMYLCATSRDRLAGVSGELFFGEGSRLTVL.

This clonotype was observed a few times. The V call is TRBV5-4, the J call TRBJ1-1; TRBD1 is a possible D gene (5 bases). The CDR3 spans 13 residues. The V gene lost 0 bases and the J gene lost 8 bases, with 11 bases spanning the gap. CDR1 SGHNT and CDR2 YYREEE come from the germline V gene (reference sequence). CDR3 coding DNA: TGTGCCAGCAGCTTGGGACCACAGGTGGAAGCTTTCTTT. This gives the protein CASSLGPQVEAFF.

There are a few counts of this clonotype. The rearrangement links TRBV30 to TRBJ1-5, with TRBD1 identical over 12 bases. The germline V gene has CDR1 GTSNPN and CDR2 SVGIG (reference sequence). The CDR3 is made up of 15 amino acids. With V trimmed by 3 bases and J by 6 bases, 6 bases remained unmatched. CDR3 protein: CAWSTGTGGSQPQHF. Here the CDR3 DNA reads TGTGCCTGGAGCACCGGGACAGGGGGCAGTCAGCCCCAGCATTTT.

There are a few counts of this clonotype. The rearrangement joins TRBV19 to TRBJ2-6; D remains unclear. Trimming took off 3 bases at V and 0 bases at J, with 6 bases between the two ends. The CDR3 is 15 amino acids. Germline V gene data show CDR1 as LNHDA and CDR2 as SQIVND (reference sequence). The CDR3 region is CASSISISGANVLTF. The CDR3, as DNA: TGTGCCAGTAGTATTTCAATCTCTGGGGCCAACGTCCTGACTTTC.

This clonotype was observed many times. This rearrangement joins TRBV28 to TRBJ1-1; a weak D match, TRBD1 (6 bases). CDR1 and CDR2 (germline): MDHEN, SYDVKM. The CDR3 contains 14 residues. The V and J ends lost 8 bases and 4 bases respectively, with 17 bases between them. The CDR3 DNA sequence: TGTGCCAGCTCGAGAATAGGGGGGGCCACTGAAGCTTTCTTT. This sequence encodes CASSRIGGATEAFF.

There are many counts of this clonotype. The rearrangement links TRBV7-9 to TRBJ1-4; TRBD1 matches at 8 bases. CDR1 and CDR2 from the germline V gene are SEHNR and FQNEAQ (reference sequence). V lost 3 bases, J lost 6 bases, and 3 bases stayed unmatched. The CDR3 is 14 amino acids. In nucleotides, the CDR3 is TGTGCCAGCAGCTTTGGACAGGGCGATGAAAAACTGTTTTTT. Its protein product is CASSFGQGDEKLFF.

This clonotype was seen repeatedly, ten times or more. The chain joins TRBV7-9 to TRBJ1-4; D call uncertain. CDR3 length equals 16 residues. The V end was cut by 5 bases, the J end by 0 bases, with 13 bases between. Germline CDR1 is SEHNR and CDR2 is FQNEAQ (reference sequence). The CDR3 loop is CASSPSRVATNEKLFF. In DNA, the CDR3 is TGTGCCAGCAGCCCATCGAGGGTAGCAACTAATGAAAAACTGTTTTTT.

This clonotype was detected many times. V usage is TRBV19 and J usage is TRBJ2-5, with D uncertain. Trimming shortened V by 1 base and J by 1 base, and 7 bases separated the two germline ends. CDR1 is LNHDA and CDR2 is SQIVND in the germline V gene (reference sequence). CDR3 size: 14 residues. CDR3 sequence reads: CASSIVPSQETQYF. CDR3 bases: TGTGCCAGTAGTATAGTTCCAAGCCAAGAGACCCAGTACTTC.